This T cell receptor beta chain was sequenced during a study of T-cell reconstitution after alpha-beta-depleted transplantation in children listed by TCRdb under 2016. Background for the entire study: Using TCR repertoire profiling, the study quantitatively followed how T-cell immune reconstitution unfolded in children after TCRalphabeta/CD19-depleted allogeneic hematopoietic cell transplantation.

The CDR3 goes from the cysteine to the phenylalanine over 14 residues. Left in the record is the CDR3 DNA by itself, 42 bases read in frame from the first base. V lost 1 base and J lost 1 base; the stretch between them is 7 bases long. The germline V gene yields KGHSH for CDR1 and LQKENI for CDR2. The method was PCR. Sequencing used an Illumina HiSeq 2500. TCR libraries were prepared with molecular barcoding, using unique molecular identifiers to normalize TCRbeta repertoire quantification. TCRdb took the public reads, trimmed them with fastp at Q25, ran MiXCR for clone calling and kept in-frame beta chains. Every entry covers one CDR3 protein and lists the most common genes and DNA from its rows. The sample data list about 230,000 distinct CDR3 sequences, and around 12% of these were observed just once. The top ten clones comprise approximately 2.9% of the sample. This clonotype appeared many times. This receptor's antigen is unknown. Base qualities are not provided; no much larger clone lies one nucleotide away.

The TCR originated in a human donor who donated a stem cell graft to a child with acute lymphoblastic leukemia. Here the chain combines TRBV18 and TRBJ1-1; the D gene remains uncertain. Sequences were derived from PBMCs from the stem cell graft donor, sampled from the stem cell graft. The sequenced DNA is TGTGCCAGCTCACCACGGACCCAGAACACTGAAGCTTTCTTT. Translated, this is CASSPRTQNTEAFF.